A single TCR beta chain is shown here with its context. The CDR3 totals 16 residues. Looked up from germline, CDR1 is MGHRA and CDR2 is YSYEKL. The V and J ends lost 3 bases and 1 base, in that order; junction bases with no gene match: 6. The sample is drawn from a study of blood T cell repertoires in COVID-19. Whole-study context: The analysed material was cDNA or gDNA that came from T cells, B-cell-depleted T cells, or PBMCs.

Using immunoSEQ multiplex PCR, the repertoire was profiled, and TCRdb retains in-frame clones only, with some absent. The table lists 150,000 to 200,000 clones, roughly nine tenths of them singletons. The TCR comes from a man younger than 35 who had recovered from COVID-19. This chain connects TRBV4-1 to TRBJ1-5, with 7 bases fitting TRBD1. The sequencing sample was made of peripheral blood. Written as DNA, the CDR3 is TGCGCCAGCAGCCATCGACAGGGTCTGAGCAATCAGCCCCAGCATTTT. As protein: CASSHRQGLSNQPQHF.